This TCR beta chain was sequenced in a study of low-dose radiotherapy and immunotherapy resistance in tumors. Study-wide context: A total of 6.5 Gy was given to Cohort 1 as 0.5 Gy per fraction every 2 weeks.

First-strand cDNA relied on TRAV- and TRBV-specific primers spanning alpha and beta chains. TCRs underwent 20 PCR cycles of amplification with a constant-region primer and V-primer adapter. TCRdb re-derived calls from the reads in MiXCR, one entry per CDR3 protein. The sample lists more than 90,000 distinct CDR3 sequences; around 20% were seen once. Time point described: after trial treatment. Documented treatment: LDRT plus nivolumab, ipilimumab, low-dose cyclophosphamide and aspirin (RACIN trial). As for this clonotype: This sequence is one base from a far larger clone and is likely a read error.

The origin of this receptor is a male donor with prostate cancer. Sequences were derived from PBMCs, sampled after low-dose radiotherapy plus immunotherapy.

The CDR3 DNA reads as TGTGCCAGCAGTTCCCCTGGCGGCAGGGTGAACACCGTGGAGCTGTTTTTT. Translating it yields CASSSPGGRVNTVELFF. The V call is TRBV6-8, the J call TRBJ2-2, with a possible D match to TRBD1 (5 bases). Per the germline V gene, CDR1 is MNHGY and CDR2 is SAAAGT. CDR3 size: 17 residues.